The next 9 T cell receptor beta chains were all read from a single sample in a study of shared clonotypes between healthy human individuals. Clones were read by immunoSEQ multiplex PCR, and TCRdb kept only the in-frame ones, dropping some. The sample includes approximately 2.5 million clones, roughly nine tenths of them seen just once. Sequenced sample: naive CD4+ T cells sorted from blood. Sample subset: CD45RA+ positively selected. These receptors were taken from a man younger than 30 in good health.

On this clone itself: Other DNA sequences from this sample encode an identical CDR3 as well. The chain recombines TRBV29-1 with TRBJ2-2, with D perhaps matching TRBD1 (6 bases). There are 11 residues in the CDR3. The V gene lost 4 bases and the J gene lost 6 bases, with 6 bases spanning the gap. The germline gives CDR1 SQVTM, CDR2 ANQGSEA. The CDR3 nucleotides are TGCAGCGTTGGGGGGCCCGGGGAGCTGTTTTTT. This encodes CSVGGPGELFF.

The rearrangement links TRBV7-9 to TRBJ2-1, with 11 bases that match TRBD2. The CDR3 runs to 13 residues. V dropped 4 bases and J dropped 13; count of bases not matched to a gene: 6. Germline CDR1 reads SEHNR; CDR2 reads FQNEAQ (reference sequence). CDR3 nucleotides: TGTGCCAGCAGCTCCCCTACTAGCGGGAGACAGTTCTTC. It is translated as CASSSPTSGRQFF. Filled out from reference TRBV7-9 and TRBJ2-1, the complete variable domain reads DTGVSQNPRHKITKRGQNVTFRCDPISEHNRLYWYRQTLGQGPEFLTYFQNEAQLEKSRLLSDRFSAERPKGSFSTLEIQRTEQGDSAMYLCASSSPTSGRQFFGPGTRLTVL.

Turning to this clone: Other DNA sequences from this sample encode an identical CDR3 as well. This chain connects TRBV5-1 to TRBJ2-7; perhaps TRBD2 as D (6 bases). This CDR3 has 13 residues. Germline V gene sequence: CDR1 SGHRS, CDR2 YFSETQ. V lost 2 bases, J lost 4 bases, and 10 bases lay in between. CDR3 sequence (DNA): TGCGCCAGCAGCTTTGGAGGGACGTACGAGCAGTACTTC. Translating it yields CASSFGGTYEQYF.

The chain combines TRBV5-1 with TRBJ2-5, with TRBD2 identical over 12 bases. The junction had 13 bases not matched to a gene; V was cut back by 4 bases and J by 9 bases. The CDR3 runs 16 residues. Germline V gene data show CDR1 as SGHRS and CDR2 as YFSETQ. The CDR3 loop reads CASSPPGLAGIGAQYF. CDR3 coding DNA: TGCGCCAGCAGCCCTCCCGGACTAGCGGGGATTGGGGCCCAGTACTTC.

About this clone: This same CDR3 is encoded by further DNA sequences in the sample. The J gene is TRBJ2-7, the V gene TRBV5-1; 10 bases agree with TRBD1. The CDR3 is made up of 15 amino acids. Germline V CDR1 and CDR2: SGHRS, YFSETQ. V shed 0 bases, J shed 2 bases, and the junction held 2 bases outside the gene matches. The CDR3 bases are TGCGCCAGCAGCTTGGCCGGACAGGGGGCCTACGAGCAGTACTTC. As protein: CASSLAGQGAYEQYF.

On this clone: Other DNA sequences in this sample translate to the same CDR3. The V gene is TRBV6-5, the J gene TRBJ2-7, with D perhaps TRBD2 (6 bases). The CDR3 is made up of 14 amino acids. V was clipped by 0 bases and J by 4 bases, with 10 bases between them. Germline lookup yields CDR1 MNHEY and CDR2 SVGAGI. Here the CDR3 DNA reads TGTGCCAGCAGTTACTCTTCAGGGACTTACGAGCAGTACTTC. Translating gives CASSYSSGTYEQYF.

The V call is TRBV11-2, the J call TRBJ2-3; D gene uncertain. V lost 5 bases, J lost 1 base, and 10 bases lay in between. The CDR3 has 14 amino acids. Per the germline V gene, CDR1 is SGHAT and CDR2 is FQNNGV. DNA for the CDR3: TGTGCCAGCAGCCTTCAGACGGGCACAGATACGCAGTATTTT. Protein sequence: CASSLQTGTDTQYF.

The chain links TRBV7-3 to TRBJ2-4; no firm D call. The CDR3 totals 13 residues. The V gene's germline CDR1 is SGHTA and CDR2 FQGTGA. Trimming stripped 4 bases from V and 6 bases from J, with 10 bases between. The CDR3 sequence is CASSSDGRNIQYF. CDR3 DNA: TGTGCCAGCAGCTCCGATGGACGAAACATTCAGTACTTC.

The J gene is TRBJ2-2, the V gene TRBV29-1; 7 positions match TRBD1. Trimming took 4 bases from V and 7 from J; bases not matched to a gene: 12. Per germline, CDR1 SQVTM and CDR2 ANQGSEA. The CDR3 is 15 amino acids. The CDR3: CSVGGPQTGIGELFF. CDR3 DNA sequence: TGCAGCGTTGGGGGACCCCAGACAGGGATCGGGGAGCTGTTTTTT.